Shown below are 22 T cell receptor beta chains from a single sample sequenced in a study of T cells after yellow fever vaccination (dated by TCRdb to between 2017 and 2020). The sample's treatment or condition label is to be understood as: live attenuated yellow fever vaccine strain. The method was 5' RACE. Sequencer: Illumina HiSeq 2500. The raw public data were reprocessed by TCRdb itself: fastp quality trimming at Q25, MiXCR clonotype calling, in-frame beta chains only. Each CDR3 protein appears once, grouped with its most common genes and DNA. This sample holds hundreds of thousands of distinct CDR3 sequences; roughly 12% were observed only once. The ten largest make up around 14% of the sample. The sample in question was PBMCs, obtained on the day of the yellow fever booster vaccination. These receptors all come from a man aged 25 to 40 who received the YFV17D yellow fever vaccine.

There are a few counts of this clonotype. V usage is TRBV23-1 and J usage is TRBJ2-2; D uncertain. TRBV23-1 is identified as an open reading frame with a role that is uncertain. The CDR3 spans 17 residues. Trimming removed 3 bases at V and 3 bases at J, with 17 bases between. The CDR3 reads CASSHSSTGEDTGELFF. CDR3 sequence (DNA): TGCGCCAGCAGTCATTCCTCGACCGGAGAGGACACCGGGGAGCTGTTTTTT.

This clonotype was counted a few times. The chain uses TRBV4-3 and TRBJ2-1, with no clear D. The germline V gene has CDR1 LGHNA and CDR2 YSLEER. V lost 0 bases and J 5 bases, leaving 17 bases between the germline ends. This CDR3 spans 17 amino acids. Here the CDR3 DNA reads TGCGCCAGCAGCCAAGATCGTAGGAGTAGGGAAGACAATGAGCAGTTCTTC. This sequence encodes CASSQDRRSREDNEQFF.

This clonotype came up a few times. The rearrangement joins TRBV5-1 to TRBJ2-2; D may be TRBD1 (5 bases). This CDR3 is built from 15 residues. Per the germline V gene, CDR1 is SGHRS and CDR2 is YFSETQ. Trimming cost V 4 bases and J 3 bases, with 13 bases left between them. The CDR3 DNA follows: TGCGCCAGCAGCATCCAGGGTGGAGACACCGGGGAGCTGTTTTTT. Protein sequence: CASSIQGGDTGELFF.

This clonotype came up a few times. The chain recombines TRBV20-1 with TRBJ2-7; D might be TRBD1 (5 bases). Per germline, CDR1 DFQATT and CDR2 SNEGSKA (reference sequence). Trimming pared 0 bases from V and 4 bases from J, leaving 16 bases between. CDR3 length equals 15 residues. The DNA for the CDR3 is TGCAGTGCTAGAGATAACAGGAGATGGAGATACGAGCAGTACTTC. Protein: CSARDNRRWRYEQYF.

The chain couples TRBV20-1 to TRBJ2-1; no clear D gene. The CDR3 totals 14 residues. Germline V gene sequence: CDR1 DFQATT, CDR2 SNEGSKA (reference sequence). Deletions cut 4 bases from V and 4 bases from J, with 14 bases between. This CDR3 reads CSANRAQDYNEQFF. As DNA, the CDR3 is TGCAGTGCTAACCGGGCCCAAGATTACAATGAGCAGTTCTTC.

This clonotype was found many times. The chain uses TRBV27 and TRBJ1-6, with a possible D match to TRBD1 (5 bases). Germline V gives CDR1 MNHEY, CDR2 SMNVEV (reference sequence). With 3 bases removed from V and 10 bases from J, the gap between germline ends came to 16 bases. This CDR3 comprises 15 residues. This CDR3 reads CASSLRGGLGSPLHF. The CDR3 bases are TGTGCCAGCAGTTTGCGGGGCGGTTTGGGATCACCCCTCCACTTT.

The gene calls are TRBV28 and TRBJ1-5; the D is unclear. Looked up from germline, CDR1 is MDHEN and CDR2 is SYDVKM. The CDR3 totals 15 residues. V was shortened by 2 bases and J by 3 bases, with 11 bases between the two germline ends. This CDR3 reads CASSLTAGYNQPQHF. Written as DNA, the CDR3 is TGTGCCAGCAGTTTAACGGCCGGATACAATCAGCCCCAGCATTTT. The variable domain in full, completed from reference TRBV28 and TRBJ1-5, reads DVKVTQSSRYLVKRTGEKVFLECVQDMDHENMFWYRQDPGLGLRLIYFSYDVKMKEKGDIPEGYSVSREKKERFSLILESASTNQTSMYLCASSLTAGYNQPQHFGDGTRLSIL.

The chain has TRBV3-1 and TRBJ2-7; 7 bases agree with TRBD2. Germline V gene sequence: CDR1 LGHDT, CDR2 YNNKEL (reference sequence). The CDR3 totals 15 residues. J was trimmed by 4 bases and V by 1 base; bases with no gene match: 7. The CDR3 DNA reads as TGTGCCAGCAGCCAAGTCGCGGACGGGGGGTACGAGCAGTACTTC. It encodes CASSQVADGGYEQYF.

This clonotype was detected only a few times. The chain carries TRBV3-1 and TRBJ1-1, with D uncertain. V was clipped by 1 base and J by 1 base, with 7 bases between them. The CDR3 spans 14 residues. The germline V gene has CDR1 LGHDT and CDR2 YNNKEL (reference sequence). CDR3 coding DNA: TGTGCCAGCAGCCAAGGTCTGGAGAACACTGAAGCTTTCTTT. Translated: CASSQGLENTEAFF. The whole variable domain, remainder taken from reference TRBV3-1 and TRBJ1-1, is DTAVSQTPKYLVTQMGNDKSIKCEQNLGHDTMYWYKQDSKKFLKIMFSYNNKELIINETVPNRFSPKSPDKAHLNLHINSLELGDSAVYFCASSQGLENTEAFFGQGTRLTVV.

This clonotype was seen ten or more times. The genes are TRBV12-3 or TRBV12-4 and TRBJ2-6; no definite D call. The CDR3 spans 15 residues. Trimming shortened V by 1 base and J by 1 base, and 5 bases separated the two germline ends. The CDR3 DNA sequence: TGTGCCAGCAGTTTAGGGAGTTCTGGGGCCAACGTCCTGACTTTC. Its protein is CASSLGSSGANVLTF.

The table lists this clonotype with a few counts. The CDR3 sequence: CASSPGQTGELFF. The CDR3 DNA reads as TGTGCCAGCAGTCCCGGACAGACCGGGGAGCTGTTTTTT. V gene TRBV25-1 combines with J gene TRBJ2-2; D might be TRBD1 (6 bases). Germline CDR1 and CDR2: MGHDK and SYGVNS. The V end lost 5 bases, the J end lost 5 bases, and 9 bases lay between the germline ends. This CDR3 has 13 residues.

The chain uses TRBV18 and TRBJ2-1, with 7 nucleotides matching TRBD1. The CDR3 runs to 14 residues. The V and J ends lost 6 bases and 7 bases, in that order; junction bases with no gene match: 9. In germline, CDR1 is KGHSH, CDR2 LQKENI. The CDR3 DNA reads as TGTGCCAGCTCTCAGTCGACAGGGAAGAATGAGCAGTTCTTC. This codes for CASSQSTGKNEQFF.

This sequence joins TRBV20-1 and TRBJ1-6; D gene ambiguous. Germline assignment: CDR1 DFQATT and CDR2 SNEGSKA (reference sequence). The CDR3 is 13 amino acids. The V gene lost 2 bases and the J gene lost 7 bases, with 9 bases spanning the gap. CDR3 bases: TGCAGTGCTAGACTAGGACGCAATTCACCCCTCCACTTT. It codes for CSARLGRNSPLHF.

The table lists this clonotype with a few counts. The chain employs TRBV7-9 and TRBJ2-7, with TRBD1 matching over 9 bases. CDR3 size: 17 residues. The V segment lost 5 bases and the J segment 3 bases; nucleotides outside the gene matches: 14. Germline V gene data show CDR1 as SEHNR and CDR2 as FQNEAQ (reference sequence). The CDR3 reads CASSRTSSGTGSYEQYF. The CDR3 nucleotides read TGTGCCAGCAGCCGAACCTCTTCCGGGACAGGGAGCTACGAGCAGTACTTC.

This clonotype has just a few counts. This CDR3 reads CSALTMQETQYF. The DNA of the CDR3 is TGCAGTGCCTTGACAATGCAAGAGACCCAGTACTTC. V usage is TRBV20-1 and J usage is TRBJ2-5, with D hard to call. The length of the CDR3 is 12 residues. Germline CDR1 is DFQATT and CDR2 is SNEGSKA (reference sequence). Trimming removed 6 bases at V and 2 bases at J, with 10 bases between.

This chain connects TRBV3-1 to TRBJ2-6; TRBD1 matches 11 bases. CDR1 is LGHDT and CDR2 is YNNKEL in the germline V gene (reference sequence). Trimming cost V 4 bases and J 2 bases; bases outside gene matches: 1. CDR3 size: 16 residues. CDR3 DNA sequence: TGTGCCAGCAGCCGGACAGGGGGCACTGGGGCCAACGTCCTGACTTTC. Its translation is CASSRTGGTGANVLTF.

The chain joins TRBV4-3 to TRBJ2-1; no clear D gene. V was clipped by 0 bases and J by 9 bases, with 9 bases between them. The CDR3 has 13 residues. The germline gives CDR1 LGHNA, CDR2 YSLEER. CDR3 sequence: CASSQDFAREQFF. CDR3 bases: TGCGCCAGCAGCCAAGATTTCGCGCGTGAGCAGTTCTTC.

This clonotype was found a few times. The J gene is TRBJ2-5, the V gene TRBV15; a possible D gene is TRBD1 (5 bases). Germline V gene lookup returns CDR1 LNHNV and CDR2 YYDKDF (reference sequence). The length of the CDR3 is 16 residues. V was cut by 0 bases and J by 2 bases, with 13 bases left in between. The CDR3 nucleotides are TGTGCCACCAGCAGAGATCCCCAGGGATTACAAGAGACCCAGTACTTC. Its protein product is CATSRDPQGLQETQYF.

This clonotype was detected ten times or more. J is TRBJ2-1 and V is TRBV6-1; TRBD2 matches 11 bases. With V trimmed by 5 bases and J by 3 bases, 3 bases remained unmatched. Germline values: CDR1 MNHNS, CDR2 SASEGT. The CDR3 extends over 15 amino acids. The DNA for the CDR3 is TGTGCCAGCAGTCGCACTAGCGGGGGCTACAATGAGCAGTTCTTC. Protein sequence: CASSRTSGGYNEQFF.

This chain uses TRBV12-3 or TRBV12-4 with TRBJ1-5, with D possibly matching TRBD1 (5 bases). CDR3 length: 15 residues. Trimming took off 6 bases at V and 4 bases at J, with 16 bases between the two ends. CDR3 protein: CASRLTEVTNQPQHF. The CDR3 DNA sequence: TGTGCCAGCAGACTGACAGAGGTCACAAATCAGCCCCAGCATTTT.

The genes are TRBV30 and TRBJ2-4; D unclear. The germline gives CDR1 GTSNPN, CDR2 SVGIG (reference sequence). This CDR3 is 14 amino acids long. Deletions cut 2 bases from V and 2 bases from J, with 10 bases between. The CDR3 spells CAWSLLDSKNIQYF. The CDR3 DNA follows: TGTGCCTGGAGTCTTCTCGATTCCAAAAACATTCAGTACTTC.

This clonotype has more than one count but fewer than ten. This chain uses TRBV20-1 with TRBJ2-7; maybe TRBD1 (5 bases). V shed 4 bases and J shed 6 bases, with 13 bases lying between them. The CDR3 contains 12 residues. Germline lookup yields CDR1 DFQATT and CDR2 SNEGSKA (reference sequence). In DNA form, the CDR3 reads TGCAGTGCTAACCCTGACAGAGGCGAGCAGTACTTC. As protein: CSANPDRGEQYF.